This TCR beta chain was obtained from a study of shared clonotypes between healthy human individuals. Whole-study results and caveats: Rarefaction analysis demonstrated incomplete sorted-subset sequencing notwithstanding large depth. As a rule, naive subsets had a larger estimated richness than memory subsets.

As regards this clone: Its antigen is currently unknown. Within the sample, other DNA sequences also encode this same CDR3.

The assay was immunoSEQ multiplex PCR, and TCRdb's table has in-frame clones only and misses some. The repertoire holds under 2,500,000 clones, 90% to 96% seen once, with around 0.13% in the top ten. Sequences were obtained from naive CD4+ T cells sorted from blood. Stated subset: CD45RA+ positively selected. The sequence was collected from a man aged 18 to 35 in good health.

Here the CDR3 reads CASSYSGGNSPLHF. As DNA, the CDR3 is TGTGCCAGCAGTTACTCCGGGGGCAATTCACCCCTCCACTTT. The chain recombines TRBV6-5 with TRBJ1-6, with D perhaps matching TRBD1 (6 bases). CDR3 length: 14 amino acids. Germline V gene sequence: CDR1 MNHEY, CDR2 SVGAGI. Between the trimmed V and J ends, which lost 0 bases and 7 bases, there was a span of 7 bases.